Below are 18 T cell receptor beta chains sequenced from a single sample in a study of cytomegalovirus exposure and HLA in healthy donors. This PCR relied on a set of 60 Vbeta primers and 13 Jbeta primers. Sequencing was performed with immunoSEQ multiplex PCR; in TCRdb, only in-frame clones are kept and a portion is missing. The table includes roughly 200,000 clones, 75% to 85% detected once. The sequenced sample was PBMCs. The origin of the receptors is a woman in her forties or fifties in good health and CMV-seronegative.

CDR3 DNA sequence: TGTGCCAGCACCCCCAGGGCCGGGGAGCTGTTTTTT. It translates to CASTPRAGELFF. The chain links TRBV28 to TRBJ2-2; a weak D match, TRBD1 (5 bases). Germline V lookup: CDR1 MDHEN, CDR2 SYDVKM. V lost 7 bases, J lost 6 bases, and 9 bases lay in between. The CDR3 has 12 residues.

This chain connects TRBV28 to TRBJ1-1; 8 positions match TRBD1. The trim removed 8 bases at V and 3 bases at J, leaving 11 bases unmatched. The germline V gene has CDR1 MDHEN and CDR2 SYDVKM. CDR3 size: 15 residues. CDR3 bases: TGTGCCAGCGTAACCTCCAGGGGGCGAGACACTGAAGCTTTCTTT. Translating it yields CASVTSRGRDTEAFF.

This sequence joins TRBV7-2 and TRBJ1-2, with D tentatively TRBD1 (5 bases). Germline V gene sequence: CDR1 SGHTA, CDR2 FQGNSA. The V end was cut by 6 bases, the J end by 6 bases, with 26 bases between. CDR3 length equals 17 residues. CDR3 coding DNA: TGTGCCAGCAGGCCCTACAGTACCTTCCTGCAAGGGGATGGCTACACCTTC. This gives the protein CASRPYSTFLQGDGYTF.

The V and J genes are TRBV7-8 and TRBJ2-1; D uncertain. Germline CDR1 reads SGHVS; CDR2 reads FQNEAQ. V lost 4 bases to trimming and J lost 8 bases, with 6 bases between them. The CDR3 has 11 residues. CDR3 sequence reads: CASSYDYEQFF. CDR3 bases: TGTGCCAGCAGCTATGACTATGAGCAGTTCTTC.

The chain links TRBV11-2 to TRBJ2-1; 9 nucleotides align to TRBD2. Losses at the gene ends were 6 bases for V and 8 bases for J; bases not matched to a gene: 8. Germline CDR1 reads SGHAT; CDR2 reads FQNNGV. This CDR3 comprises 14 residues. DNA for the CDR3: TGTGCCAGCAGACCCGGGACTAGCCTGCATGAGCAGTTCTTC. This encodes CASRPGTSLHEQFF. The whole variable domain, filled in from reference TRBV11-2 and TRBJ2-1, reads EAGVAQSPRYKIIEKRQSVAFWCNPISGHATLYWYQQILGQGPKLLIQFQNNGVVDDSQLPKDRFSAERLKGVDSTLKIQPAKLEDSAVYLCASRPGTSLHEQFFGPGTRLTVL.

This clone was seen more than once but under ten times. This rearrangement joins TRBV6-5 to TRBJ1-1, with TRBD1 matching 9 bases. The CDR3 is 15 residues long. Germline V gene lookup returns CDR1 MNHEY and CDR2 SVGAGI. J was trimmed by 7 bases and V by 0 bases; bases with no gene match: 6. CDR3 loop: CASSYSGTGPSEAFF. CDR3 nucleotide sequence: TGTGCCAGCAGTTACTCGGGGACAGGGCCTAGTGAAGCTTTCTTT.

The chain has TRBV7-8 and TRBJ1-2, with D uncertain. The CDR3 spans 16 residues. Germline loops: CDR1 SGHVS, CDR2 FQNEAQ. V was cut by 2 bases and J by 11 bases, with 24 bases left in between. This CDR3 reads CASSLQGPPSLMRYTF. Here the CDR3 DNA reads TGTGCCAGCAGCTTACAAGGCCCCCCGTCTTTGATGAGGTACACCTTC.

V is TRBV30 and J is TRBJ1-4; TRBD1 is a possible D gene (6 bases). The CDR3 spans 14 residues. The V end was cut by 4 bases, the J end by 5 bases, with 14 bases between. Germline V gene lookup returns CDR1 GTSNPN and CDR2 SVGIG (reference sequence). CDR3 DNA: TGTGCCTGGACCCTGGACAGTCTAAATGAAAAACTGTTTTTT. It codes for CAWTLDSLNEKLFF.

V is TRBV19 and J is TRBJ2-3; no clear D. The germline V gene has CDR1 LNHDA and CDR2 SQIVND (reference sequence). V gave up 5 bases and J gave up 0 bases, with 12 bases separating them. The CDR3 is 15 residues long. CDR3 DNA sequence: TGTGCCAGTAGTGAACAGATCACTAGCACAGATACGCAGTATTTT. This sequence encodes CASSEQITSTDTQYF.

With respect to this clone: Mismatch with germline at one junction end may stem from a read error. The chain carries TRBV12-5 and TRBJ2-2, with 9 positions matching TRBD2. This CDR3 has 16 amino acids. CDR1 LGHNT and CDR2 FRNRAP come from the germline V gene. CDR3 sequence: CASGLKASGNAGELFF. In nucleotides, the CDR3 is TGTGCTAGTGGTTTGAAGGCTAGCGGGAACGCCGGGGAGCTGTTTTTT. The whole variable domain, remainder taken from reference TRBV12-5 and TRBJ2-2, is DARVTQTPRHKVTEMGQEVTMRCQPILGHNTVFWYRQTMMQGLELLAYFRNRAPLDDSGMPKDRFSAEMPDATLATLKIQPSEPRDSAVYFCASGLKASGNAGELFFGEGSRLTVL.

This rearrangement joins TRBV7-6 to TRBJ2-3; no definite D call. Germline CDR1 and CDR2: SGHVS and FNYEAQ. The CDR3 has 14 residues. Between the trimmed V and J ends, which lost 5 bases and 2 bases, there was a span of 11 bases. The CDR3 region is CASSPWSHTDTQYF. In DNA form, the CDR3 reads TGTGCCAGCAGCCCTTGGAGCCACACAGATACGCAGTATTTT.

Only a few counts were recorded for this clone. The chain's CDR3 is CAISGQGTASPPQHF. In nucleotides, the CDR3 is TGTGCCATCAGTGGACAGGGCACCGCAAGCCCTCCCCAGCATTTT. The rearrangement uses TRBV10-3 and TRBJ1-5, with 7 bases that match TRBD1. Germline V gene data show CDR1 as ENHRY and CDR2 as SYGVKD. Unmatched junction bases numbered 13, after V lost 4 bases and J lost 10 bases. The CDR3 runs to 15 residues.

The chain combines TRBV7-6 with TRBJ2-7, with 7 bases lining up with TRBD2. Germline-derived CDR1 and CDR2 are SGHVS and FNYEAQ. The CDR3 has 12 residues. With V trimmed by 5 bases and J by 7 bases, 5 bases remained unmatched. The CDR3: CASSRASGEQYF. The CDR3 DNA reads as TGTGCCAGCAGCCGAGCTAGCGGAGAGCAGTACTTC.

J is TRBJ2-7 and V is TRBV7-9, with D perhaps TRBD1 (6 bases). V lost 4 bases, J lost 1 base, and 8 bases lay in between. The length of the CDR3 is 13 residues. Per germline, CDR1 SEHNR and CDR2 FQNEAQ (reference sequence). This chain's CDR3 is CASSSGTSYEQYF. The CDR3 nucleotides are TGTGCCAGCAGCTCAGGGACATCCTACGAGCAGTACTTC. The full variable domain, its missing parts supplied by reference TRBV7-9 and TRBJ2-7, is DTGVSQNPRHKITKRGQNVTFRCDPISEHNRLYWYRQTLGQGPEFLTYFQNEAQLEKSRLLSDRFSAERPKGSFSTLEIQRTEQGDSAMYLCASSSGTSYEQYFGPGTRLTVT.

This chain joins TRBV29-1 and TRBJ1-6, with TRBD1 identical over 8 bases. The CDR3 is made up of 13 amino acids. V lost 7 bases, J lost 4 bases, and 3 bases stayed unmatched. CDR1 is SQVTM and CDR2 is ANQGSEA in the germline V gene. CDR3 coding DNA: TGCAGCGCTAGGACAGGGTATAATTCACCCCTCCACTTT. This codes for CSARTGYNSPLHF. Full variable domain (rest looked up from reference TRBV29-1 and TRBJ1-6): SAVISQKPSRDICQRGTSLTIQCQVDSQVTMMFWYRQQPGQSLTLIATANQGSEATYESGFVIDKFPISRPNLTFSTLTVSNMSPEDSSIYLCSARTGYNSPLHFGNGTRLTVT.

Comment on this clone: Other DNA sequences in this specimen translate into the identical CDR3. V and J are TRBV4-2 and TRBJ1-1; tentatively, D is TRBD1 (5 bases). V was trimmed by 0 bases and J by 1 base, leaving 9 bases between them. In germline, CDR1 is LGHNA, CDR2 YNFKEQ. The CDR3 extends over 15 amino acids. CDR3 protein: CASSQELRGNTEAFF. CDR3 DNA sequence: TGTGCCAGCAGCCAAGAATTAAGGGGGAACACTGAAGCTTTCTTT.

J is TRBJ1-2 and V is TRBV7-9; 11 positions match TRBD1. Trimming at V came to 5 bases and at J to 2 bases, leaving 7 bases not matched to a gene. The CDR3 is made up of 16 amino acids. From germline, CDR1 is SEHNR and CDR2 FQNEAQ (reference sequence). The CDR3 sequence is CASSDSGDRGNYGYTF. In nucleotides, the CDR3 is TGTGCCAGCAGCGACTCGGGGGACAGGGGGAACTATGGCTACACCTTC.

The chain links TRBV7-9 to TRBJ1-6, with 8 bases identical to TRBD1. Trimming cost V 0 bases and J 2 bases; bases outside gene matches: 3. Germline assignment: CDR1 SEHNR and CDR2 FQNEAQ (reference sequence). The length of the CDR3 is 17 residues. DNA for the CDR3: TGTGCCAGCAGCTTAGCGGACAGGGCGGCCTATAATTCACCCCTCCACTTT. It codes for CASSLADRAAYNSPLHF.